This T cell receptor beta chain stems from a study of glioma-infiltrating T cells. This clonotype has more than one count but fewer than ten. As yet, its antigen is unknown. Study-wide results and limits: Non-neoplastic patients had below-expected tissue-blood divergence, while all gliomas exceeded expectation. Only very few CDR3 sequences appeared in both tissue and blood.

Germline V gene data show CDR1 as LGHDT and CDR2 as YNNKEL (reference sequence). This CDR3 has 14 residues. The V end lost 6 bases, the J end lost 5 bases, and 14 bases lay between the germline ends. TCR alpha and beta CDR3 regions were amplified from RNA using iRepertoire nested multiplex PCR. Tissue mRNA or PBMC total RNA, about 90-400 ng, went into one-step reverse transcription and amplification. One entry per CDR3 protein, called by TCRdb with MiXCR from the multiplex PCR reads. Of 100,000 to 150,000 distinct CDR3 sequences in the sample, around 25% are singletons; the top ten hold 25% to 30%. The TCR sequence derives from a human donor with low-grade glioma or glioblastoma, undergoing nonglioma brain surgery, or in good health (not recorded which). Sequences were obtained from glioma tissue, nonneoplastic brain tissue, or PBMCs (not recorded which). V gene TRBV3-1 combines with J gene TRBJ2-1; TRBD1 is a possible D gene (5 bases). CDR3 nucleotides: TGTGCCAGCAGTCAGTCCGCAGGGAACAATGAGCAGTTCTTC. Amino acids: CASSQSAGNNEQFF.